The sequence of this T cell receptor (beta chain) was determined in a study of blood T cell repertoires in COVID-19 (dated by TCRdb to 2019 to 2021). Concerning the study at large: Collaborator samples came from the United States, Italy and Spain and covered acute and convalescent phases of COVID-19. The material from the prospective study consisted of cDNA or gDNA derived from T cells, B-cell-depleted T cells, or PBMCs. The dataset comprised deeply sampled blood TCRbeta repertoires from subjects exposed to, actively infected with, or recovered from COVID-19. The repertoires were made available in a free public database intended to serve as a resource for research on the immune response to SARS-CoV-2. The samples were drawn from the first 160 participants of the ongoing ImmuneRACE study and from 950 to 1,500 subjects provided by 6 global collaborators. A de-identified subject ID, COVID-19 status, age in years and sex were almost always included in the sample metadata. Where available, HLA class I and class II types were obtained from metadata supplied by the sample provider rather than from assay-based typing.

As regards this clone: The antigen it recognizes is unknown. Base qualities are not recorded, but no much larger clone differs from it by a single base.

TCRbeta CDR3 regions were amplified from genomic DNA using the immunoSEQ Assay, a bias-controlled multiplex PCR. Regarding the original processing steps: Within the assay, amplification of reference gene primers was used to estimate how many nucleated cells each sample contained. To quantify the absolute abundance of each unique TCRbeta CDR3 rearrangement, sequence reads were collapsed and filtered. For each sample, productive Simpson clonality was calculated as the square root of Simpson's diversity index over productive rearrangements. Sourced from immuneACCESS, this table was stored by TCRdb with only in-frame sequences that have V and J called. A share of the clones is absent; for the studies checked, an unresolved V gene accounts for under half, and the remainder has no known explanation. Clone size and the V and J calls come from that table; the DNA yielded D and trimming. The sample profile shows approximately 280,000 clones; around 90% of them were found once. The top ten clonotypes cover roughly 7.3% of the sample.

One collaborating source in Seattle enrolled patients while the patients were actively infected and followed the patients over time throughout the course of disease. Collaborating institutions collected whole blood in K2EDTA tubes following their own protocols. For TCRbeta analysis, collaborators shipped samples as frozen whole blood, isolated PBMCs, or DNA extracted from either of those sample types. V and J are truncated by 3 bases and 3 bases respectively, leaving an intervening sequence of 12 bases. Counted from cysteine to phenylalanine, this CDR3 has 14 amino acids. The entry retains the CDR3 DNA only, 42 bases that are in frame from base 1. Sequences GTSNPN (CDR1) and SVGIG (CDR2) are obtained from the germline V gene (reference sequence). Points the paper makes about the study in general: Clinical and demographic metadata were provided uncurated, with the amount varying by source and participant.

In this chain, TRBV30 is recombined with TRBJ2-1, and TRBD2 may be the D gene, going by 5 matching bases. The TCR originated in a woman aged 30 to 39 with COVID-19, enrolled during active disease. The sample consisted of peripheral blood. The DNA sequence follows: TGTGCCTGGAGGGGAGTGGGAGTCTACAATGAGCAGTTCTTC. It specifies CAWRGVGVYNEQFF.